This TCR beta chain was retrieved from a study of T cells in Graves' hyperthyroidism and ophthalmopathy. This clonotype occurred many times. No antigen is known for it. The V and J ends lost 2 bases and 0 bases respectively, with 5 bases between them. CDR1 and CDR2 (germline): KGHSH, LQKENI. The CDR3 consists of 14 residues. Ophthalmopathy patients all had a Clinical Activity Score of at least 3, a NOSPECS grade of at least 4 and disease under 3 months old. RNA transcripts gave rise to amplified TCR beta CDR3 regions. The HTBI primer set drove a first-round RT-PCR of the TCR CDR3. TCRdb independently ran MiXCR on the multiplex PCR reads; one entry per CDR3 protein. Here the sample spans approximately 690,000 distinct CDR3 sequences, around 15% being singletons. Study conclusions and caveats: By a 13 V-J model, ophthalmopathy was set apart from stable hyperthyroidism. Blood held most thyroid clonotypes expanded above 0.001 frequency.

The specimen was blood. The TCR comes from a woman aged 45-59 years with Graves' ophthalmopathy. The V and J genes are TRBV18 and TRBJ1-3; D is ambiguous. CDR3 DNA: TGTGCCAGCTCACCAGGGAACTCTGGAAACACCATATATTTT. Translated, it gives CASSPGNSGNTIYF. Based on the CDR3 plus reference TRBV18 and TRBJ1-3, the full variable domain is NAGVMQNPRHLVRRRGQEARLRCSPMKGHSHVYWYRQLPEEGLKFMVYLQKENIIDESGMPKERFSAEFPKEGPSILRIQQVVRGDSAAYFCASSPGNSGNTIYFGEGSWLTVV.